The text below deals with one T cell receptor (beta chain). This CDR3 is also generated by other DNA sequences in the sample. This sample was taken from a study of PD-L1 blockade in urothelial cancer. The overall study: Most patients, about nine tenths of the roughly 29, were males with bladder-origin cancer. T cell content in blood samples showed a median of about 140,000.

The time point is: pretreatment peripheral blood. Germline V gene sequence: CDR1 LGHNA, CDR2 YNFKEQ. The V segment lost 1 base and the J segment 0 bases; nucleotides outside the gene matches: 2. This CDR3 comprises 16 residues. Repertoires were generated with immunoSEQ multiplex PCR, while TCRdb's copy carries only in-frame clones and drops some. The sample shows 100,000 to 150,000 clones, roughly 83% of them seen only once. The sequencing used PBMCs, collected around atezolizumab (anti-PD-L1) treatment. This rearrangement joins TRBV4-2 to TRBJ2-3, with 9 nucleotides matching TRBD2. The receptor comes from a middle-aged man with urothelial cancer. CDR3 amino acids: CASSQGLAGSTDTQYF. The DNA for the CDR3 is TGTGCCAGCAGCCAAGGTCTAGCGGGGAGCACAGATACGCAGTATTTT.